This T cell receptor beta chain was observed in a study of identical twins. The germline CDR1 and CDR2 sequences are SGHAT and FQDESV (reference sequence). Trimming cost V 0 bases and J 2 bases; bases outside gene matches: 4. This CDR3 region has 15 residues. A single record per CDR3 protein comes from TCRdb applying MiXCR to the 5' RACE reads. Found here are 1.5 million to 2 million distinct CDR3 sequences, around 29% of them singletons; the top ten hold roughly 0.3%. Sequenced: cord blood. V usage is TRBV11-1 and J usage is TRBJ2-7; 7 nucleotides align to TRBD2. The sequence was obtained from a newborn girl in good health. This CDR3 reads CASSLAGDYAYEQYF. The CDR3 DNA is TGTGCCAGCAGCTTAGCGGGGGACTATGCCTACGAGCAGTACTTC.